The T cell receptor (beta chain) under discussion was sequenced for a study of Ad26.COV2.S vaccination and SARS-CoV-2 variants. Treatment described: about 20 received Ad26.COV2.S at low or high dose, single or two shots; roughly five received placebo; per-sample allocation not given. Sampling was done on day 63 after the first vaccine or placebo injection. The repertoire was sequenced with immunoSEQ multiplex PCR; TCRdb's copy has only in-frame clones and lacks some. The repertoire holds 440,000 or so clones, roughly 90% seen once, with about 1.7% in the top ten. The CDR3 is made up of 15 amino acids. Germline CDR1 is SGHAT and CDR2 is FQNNGV. V shed 1 base and J 9 bases; nucleotides not matched to a gene: 11. Details on this clone: The target antigen is unknown.

Whole-study results and caveats: The placebo group had lower spike-specific TCR breadth than the vaccine recipients did. The authors reported substantial breadth in spike-specific CD8+ and CD4+ T cell responses after vaccination. In TCR breadth and depth analyses, total T cell responses may have been underestimated. Non-spike TCR breadth did not differ much between vaccine and placebo recipients.

This chain uses TRBV11-2 with TRBJ1-2, with 7 bases aligning to TRBD1. The origin of this receptor is a person between 18 and 59 years old who received the Ad26.COV2.S COVID-19 vaccine or a placebo. Sequenced material: peripheral blood, taken in a trial of Ad26.COV2.S vaccine versus placebo. This CDR3 reads CASSLGGGGGSSYTF. CDR3 DNA: TGTGCCAGCAGCTTAGGGGGAGGGGGCGGGTCGAGCTACACCTTC.